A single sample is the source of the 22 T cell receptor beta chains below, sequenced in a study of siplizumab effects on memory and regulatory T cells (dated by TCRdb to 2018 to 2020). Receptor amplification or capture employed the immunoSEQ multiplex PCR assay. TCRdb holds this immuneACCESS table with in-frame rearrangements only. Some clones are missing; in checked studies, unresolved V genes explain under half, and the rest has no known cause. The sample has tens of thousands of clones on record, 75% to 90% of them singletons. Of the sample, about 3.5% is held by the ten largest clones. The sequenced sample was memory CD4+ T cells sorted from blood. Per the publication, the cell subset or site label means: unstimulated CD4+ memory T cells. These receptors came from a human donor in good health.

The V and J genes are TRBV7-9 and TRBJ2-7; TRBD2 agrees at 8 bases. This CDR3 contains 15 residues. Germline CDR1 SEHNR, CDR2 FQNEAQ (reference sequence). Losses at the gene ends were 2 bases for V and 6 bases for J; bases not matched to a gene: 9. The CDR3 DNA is TGTGCCAGCAGCTTATACGGGAGCGGGGGCCTCGAGCAGTACTTC. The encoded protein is CASSLYGSGGLEQYF.

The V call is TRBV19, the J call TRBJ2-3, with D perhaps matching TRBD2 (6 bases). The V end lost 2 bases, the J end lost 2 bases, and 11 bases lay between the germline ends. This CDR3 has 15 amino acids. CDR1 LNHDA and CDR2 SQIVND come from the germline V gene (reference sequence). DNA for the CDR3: TGTGCCAGTAGTATATGGACTACCAACACAGATACGCAGTATTTT. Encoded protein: CASSIWTTNTDTQYF.

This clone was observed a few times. The CDR3 reads CATSAPGREEEKLFF. Here the CDR3 DNA reads TGTGCCACCAGCGCCCCGGGTAGGGAGGAAGAAAAACTGTTTTTT. The chain links TRBV15 to TRBJ1-4; D unclear. With 5 bases removed from V and 8 bases from J, the gap between germline ends came to 18 bases. This CDR3 is built from 15 residues. The V gene's germline CDR1 is LNHNV and CDR2 YYDKDF (reference sequence). Full variable domain (rest looked up from reference TRBV15 and TRBJ1-4): DAMVIQNPRYQVTQFGKPVTLSCSQTLNHNVMYWYQQKSSQAPKLLFHYYDKDFNNEADTPDNFQSRRPNTSFCFLDIRSPGLGDTAMYLCATSAPGREEEKLFFGSGTQLSVL.

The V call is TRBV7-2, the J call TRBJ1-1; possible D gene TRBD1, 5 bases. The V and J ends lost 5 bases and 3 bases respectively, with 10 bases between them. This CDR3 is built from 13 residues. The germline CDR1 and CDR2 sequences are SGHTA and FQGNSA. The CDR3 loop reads CASSRDGDTEAFF. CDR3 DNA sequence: TGTGCCAGCAGCCGGGACGGGGACACTGAAGCTTTCTTT.

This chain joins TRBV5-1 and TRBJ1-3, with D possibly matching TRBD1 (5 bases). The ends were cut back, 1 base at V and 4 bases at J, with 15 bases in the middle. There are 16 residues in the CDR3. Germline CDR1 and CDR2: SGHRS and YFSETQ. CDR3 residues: CASSLNGRATGNTIYF. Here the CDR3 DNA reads TGCGCCAGCAGCTTGAATGGCAGGGCAACGGGAAACACCATATATTTT.

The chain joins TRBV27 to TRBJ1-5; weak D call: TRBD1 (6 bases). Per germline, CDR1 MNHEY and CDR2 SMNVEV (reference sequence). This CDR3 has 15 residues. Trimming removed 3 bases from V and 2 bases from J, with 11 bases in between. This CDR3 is CASSFQGTGNQPQHF. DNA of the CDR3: TGTGCCAGCAGTTTCCAGGGGACGGGCAATCAGCCCCAGCATTTT.

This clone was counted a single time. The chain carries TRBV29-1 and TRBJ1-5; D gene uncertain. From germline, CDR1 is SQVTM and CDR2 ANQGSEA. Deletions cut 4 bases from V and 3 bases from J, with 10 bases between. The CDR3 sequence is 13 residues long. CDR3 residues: CSVGGQYNQPQHF. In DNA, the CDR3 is TGCAGCGTTGGAGGCCAGTACAATCAGCCCCAGCATTTT.

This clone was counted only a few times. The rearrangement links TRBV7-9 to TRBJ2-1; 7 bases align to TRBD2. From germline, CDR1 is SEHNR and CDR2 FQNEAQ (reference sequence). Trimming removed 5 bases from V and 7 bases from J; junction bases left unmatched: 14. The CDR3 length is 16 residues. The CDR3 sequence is CASSPKAGSRRNEQFF. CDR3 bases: TGTGCCAGCAGCCCGAAAGCGGGATCTCGCCGGAATGAGCAGTTCTTC.

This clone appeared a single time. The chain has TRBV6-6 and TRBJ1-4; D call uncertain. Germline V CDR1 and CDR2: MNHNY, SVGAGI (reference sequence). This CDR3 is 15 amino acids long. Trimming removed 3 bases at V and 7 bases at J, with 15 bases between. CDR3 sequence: CASSYGYGNSEKLFF. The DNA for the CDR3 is TGTGCCAGCAGTTATGGGTACGGTAATTCTGAAAAACTGTTTTTT.

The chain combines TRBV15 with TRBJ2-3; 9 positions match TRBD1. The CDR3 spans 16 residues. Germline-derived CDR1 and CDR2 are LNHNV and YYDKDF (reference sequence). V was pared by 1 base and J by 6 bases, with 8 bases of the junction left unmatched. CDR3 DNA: TGTGCCACCAGCAGAGGCGGGACAGGGACAGGGGATACGCAGTATTTT. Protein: CATSRGGTGTGDTQYF.

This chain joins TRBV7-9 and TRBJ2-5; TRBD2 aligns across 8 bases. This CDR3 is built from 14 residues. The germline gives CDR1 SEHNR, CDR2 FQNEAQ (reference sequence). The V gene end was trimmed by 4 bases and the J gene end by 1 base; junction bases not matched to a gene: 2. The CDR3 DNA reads TGTGCCAGCAGCTCCGGGACTAGCCAAGAGACCCAGTACTTC. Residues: CASSSGTSQETQYF.

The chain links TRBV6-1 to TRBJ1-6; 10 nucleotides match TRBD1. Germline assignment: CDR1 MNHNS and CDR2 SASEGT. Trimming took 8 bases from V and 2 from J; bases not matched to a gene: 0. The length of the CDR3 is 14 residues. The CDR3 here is CASGQGAYNSPLHF. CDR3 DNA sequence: TGTGCCAGCGGACAGGGGGCCTATAATTCACCCCTCCACTTT.

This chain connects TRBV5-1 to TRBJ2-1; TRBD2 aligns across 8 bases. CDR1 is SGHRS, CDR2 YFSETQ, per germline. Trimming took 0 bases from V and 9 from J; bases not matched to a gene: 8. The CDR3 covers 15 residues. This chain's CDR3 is CASSLAAGGSSEQFF. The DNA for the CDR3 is TGCGCCAGCAGCTTGGCGGCGGGAGGAAGTAGTGAGCAGTTCTTC.

CDR3 coding DNA: TGTGCCAGCAGCCCTCATGGACTGCCTCGCTTCACAGATACGCAGTATTTT. Its translation is CASSPHGLPRFTDTQYF. This rearrangement joins TRBV11-2 to TRBJ2-3; D might be TRBD2 (5 bases). CDR1 is SGHAT, CDR2 FQNNGV, per germline. The CDR3 length is 17 residues. V was pared by 5 bases and J by 2 bases, with 20 bases between.

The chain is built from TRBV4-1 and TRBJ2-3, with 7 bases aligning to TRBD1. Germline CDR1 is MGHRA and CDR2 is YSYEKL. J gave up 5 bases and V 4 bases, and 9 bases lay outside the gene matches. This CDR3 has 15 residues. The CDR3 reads CASSPRQGTIDTQYF. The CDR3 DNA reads TGCGCCAGCAGCCCCCGACAGGGCACGATAGATACGCAGTATTTT.

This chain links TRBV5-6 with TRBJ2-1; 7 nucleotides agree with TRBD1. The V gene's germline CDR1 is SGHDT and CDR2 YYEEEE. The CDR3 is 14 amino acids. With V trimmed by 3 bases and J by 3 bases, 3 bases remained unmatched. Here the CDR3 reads CASSWGTVYNEQFF. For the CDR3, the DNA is TGTGCCAGCAGCTGGGGGACAGTCTACAATGAGCAGTTCTTC.

CDR3 residues: CASTRDAWKETQYF. The CDR3 coding sequence is TGTGCCAGCACGCGGGACGCCTGGAAAGAGACCCAGTACTTC. The V and J genes are TRBV2 and TRBJ2-5; weak D call: TRBD2 (6 bases). The germline gives CDR1 SNHLY, CDR2 FYNNEI. V was trimmed by 7 bases and J by 3 bases, leaving 15 bases between them. CDR3 length: 14 amino acids.

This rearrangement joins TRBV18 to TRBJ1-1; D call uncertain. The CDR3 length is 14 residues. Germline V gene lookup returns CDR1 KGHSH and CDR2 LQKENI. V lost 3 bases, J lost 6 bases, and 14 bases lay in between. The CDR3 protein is CASSPPNREAEAFF. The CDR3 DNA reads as TGTGCCAGCTCACCCCCGAATCGGGAGGCTGAAGCTTTCTTT.

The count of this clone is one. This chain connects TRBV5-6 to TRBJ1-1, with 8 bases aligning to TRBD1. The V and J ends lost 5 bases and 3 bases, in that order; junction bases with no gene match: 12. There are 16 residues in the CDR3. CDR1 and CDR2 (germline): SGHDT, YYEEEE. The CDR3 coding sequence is TGTGCCAGCAGATTACAGGGGGGGTATCGGGACACTGAAGCTTTCTTT. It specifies CASRLQGGYRDTEAFF.

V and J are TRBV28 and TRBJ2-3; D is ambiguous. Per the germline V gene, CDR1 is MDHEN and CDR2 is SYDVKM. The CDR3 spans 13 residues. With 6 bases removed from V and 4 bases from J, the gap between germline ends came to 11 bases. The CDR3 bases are TGTGCCAGCAGGCCCCCGGGCCCAGATACGCAGTATTTT. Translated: CASRPPGPDTQYF.

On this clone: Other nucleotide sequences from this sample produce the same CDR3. The CDR3 region is CASSLDRGGEKLFF. CDR3 coding DNA: TGTGCCAGCAGCTTAGACCGGGGGGGTGAAAAACTGTTTTTT. V is TRBV11-2 and J is TRBJ1-4, with TRBD1 as a possible D gene (5 bases). The V end lost 0 bases, the J end lost 7 bases, and 9 bases lay between the germline ends. This CDR3 has 14 residues. Germline lookup yields CDR1 SGHAT and CDR2 FQNNGV.

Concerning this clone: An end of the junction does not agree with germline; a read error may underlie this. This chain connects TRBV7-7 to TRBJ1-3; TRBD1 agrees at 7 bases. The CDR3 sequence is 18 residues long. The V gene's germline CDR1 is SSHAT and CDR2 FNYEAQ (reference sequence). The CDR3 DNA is TGTGCTAGCAGCTTTACTTGGGTGCGTGCAGGGGGAGCAGGGGCCATATATTTT. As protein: CASSFTWVRAGGAGAIYF.